The clone carrying this TCR beta chain was counted only a few times. The sample originates from a study of blood T cell repertoires in COVID-19. Study information: The United States, Italy and Spain provided the acute and convalescent COVID-19 samples.

Germline V CDR1 and CDR2: SGHNT, YENEEA. Trimming took 5 bases from V and 7 from J, leaving 20 bases between them. CDR3 length: 15 amino acids. Assay used: immunoSEQ multiplex PCR; TCRdb lists only in-frame clones, some missing. The sample holds under 100,000 clones, over 70% seen once. Sequencing used peripheral blood. The chain combines TRBV11-3 with TRBJ1-2; D not resolved. This clonotype was sampled from a woman aged 55-75 years with acute or convalescent COVID-19. CDR3 DNA sequence: TGTGCCAGCAGCCCGGCCGGAGGTTATGAAGGTGGCTACACCTTC. Encoded protein: CASSPAGGYEGGYTF.